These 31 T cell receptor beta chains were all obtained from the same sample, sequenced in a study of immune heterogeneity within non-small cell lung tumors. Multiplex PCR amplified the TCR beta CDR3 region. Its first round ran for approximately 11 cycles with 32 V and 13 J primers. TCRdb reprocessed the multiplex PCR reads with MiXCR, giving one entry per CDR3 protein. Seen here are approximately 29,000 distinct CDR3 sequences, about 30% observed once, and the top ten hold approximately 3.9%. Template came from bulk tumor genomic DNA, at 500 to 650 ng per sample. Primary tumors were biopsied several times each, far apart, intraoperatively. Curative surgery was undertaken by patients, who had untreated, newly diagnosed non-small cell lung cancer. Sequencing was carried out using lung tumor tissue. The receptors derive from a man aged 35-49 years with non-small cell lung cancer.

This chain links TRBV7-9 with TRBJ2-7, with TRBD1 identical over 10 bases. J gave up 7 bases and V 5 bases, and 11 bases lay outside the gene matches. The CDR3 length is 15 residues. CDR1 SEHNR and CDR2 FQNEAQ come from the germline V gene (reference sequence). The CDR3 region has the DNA TGTGCCAGCAGCCCTGGGACAGGGGTGTCCTTAGAGCAGTACTTC. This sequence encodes CASSPGTGVSLEQYF.

CDR3 coding DNA: TGTGCCAGCAGAGAAACAGGGAACTATGGCTACACCTTC. This translates into CASRETGNYGYTF. The V call is TRBV25-1, the J call TRBJ1-2; perhaps TRBD1 as D (6 bases). This CDR3 is built from 13 residues. The V gene's germline CDR1 is MGHDK and CDR2 SYGVNS. V was clipped by 6 bases and J by 2 bases, with 10 bases between them.

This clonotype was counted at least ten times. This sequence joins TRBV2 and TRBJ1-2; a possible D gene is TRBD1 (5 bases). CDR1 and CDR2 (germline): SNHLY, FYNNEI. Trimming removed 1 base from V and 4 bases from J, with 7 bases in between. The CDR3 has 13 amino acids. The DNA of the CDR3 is TGTGCCAGCAGTGAAGAGAGGGGCTATGGCTACACCTTC. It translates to CASSEERGYGYTF.

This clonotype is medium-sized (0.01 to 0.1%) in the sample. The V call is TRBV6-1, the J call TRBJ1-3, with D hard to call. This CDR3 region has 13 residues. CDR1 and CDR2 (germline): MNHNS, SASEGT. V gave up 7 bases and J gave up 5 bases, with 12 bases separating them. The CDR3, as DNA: TGTGCCAGCATTAGTACGGGGAGAAACACCATATATTTT. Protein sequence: CASISTGRNTIYF.

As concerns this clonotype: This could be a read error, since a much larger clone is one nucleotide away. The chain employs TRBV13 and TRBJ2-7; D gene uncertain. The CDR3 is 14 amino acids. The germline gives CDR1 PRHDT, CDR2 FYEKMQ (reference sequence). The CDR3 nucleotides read TGTGCCAGCAGCTTAGGGCAAAGCTCCTACAAGCAGTACTTC. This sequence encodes CASSLGQSSYKQYF.

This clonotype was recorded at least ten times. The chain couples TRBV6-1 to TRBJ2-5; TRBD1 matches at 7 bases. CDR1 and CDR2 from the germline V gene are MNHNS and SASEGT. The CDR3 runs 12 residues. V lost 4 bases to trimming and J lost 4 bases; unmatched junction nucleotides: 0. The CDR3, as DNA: TGTGCCAGCAGTGGACAGGGAGAGACCCAGTACTTC. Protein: CASSGQGETQYF.

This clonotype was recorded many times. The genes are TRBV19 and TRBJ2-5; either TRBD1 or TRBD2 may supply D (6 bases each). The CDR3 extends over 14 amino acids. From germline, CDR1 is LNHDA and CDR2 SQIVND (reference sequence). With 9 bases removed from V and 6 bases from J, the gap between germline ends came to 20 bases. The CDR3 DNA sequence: TGTGCCAGCACCCGGGACTCCAGGGGAAAGACCCAGTACTTC. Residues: CASTRDSRGKTQYF.

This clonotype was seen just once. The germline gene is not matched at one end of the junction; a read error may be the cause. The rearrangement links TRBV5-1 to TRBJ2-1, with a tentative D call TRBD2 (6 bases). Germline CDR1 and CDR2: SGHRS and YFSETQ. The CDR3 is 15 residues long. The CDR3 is CASSFGTSDYNEKFF. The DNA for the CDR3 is TGCGCCAGCAGCTTCGGGACTTCCGACTACAATGAGAAGTTCTTC.

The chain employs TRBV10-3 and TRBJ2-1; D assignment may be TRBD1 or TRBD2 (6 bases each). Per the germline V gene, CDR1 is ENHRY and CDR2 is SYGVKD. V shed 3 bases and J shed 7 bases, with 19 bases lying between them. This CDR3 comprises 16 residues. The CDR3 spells CAISDPRGRVRNEQFF. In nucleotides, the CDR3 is TGTGCCATCAGTGATCCCCGGGGGCGGGTGAGGAATGAGCAGTTCTTC.

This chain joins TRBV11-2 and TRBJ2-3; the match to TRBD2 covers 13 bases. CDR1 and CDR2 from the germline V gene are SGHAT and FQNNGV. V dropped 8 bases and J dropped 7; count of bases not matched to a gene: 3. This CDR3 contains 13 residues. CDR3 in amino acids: CASRTSGSYTQYF. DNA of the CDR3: TGTGCCAGCCGGACTAGCGGGAGTTATACGCAGTATTTT.

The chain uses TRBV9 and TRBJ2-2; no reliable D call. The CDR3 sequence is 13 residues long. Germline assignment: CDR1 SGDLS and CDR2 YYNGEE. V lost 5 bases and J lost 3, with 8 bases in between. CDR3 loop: CASSDQYTGELFF. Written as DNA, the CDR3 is TGTGCCAGCAGTGACCAATACACCGGGGAGCTGTTTTTT.

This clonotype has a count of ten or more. The CDR3 is CASSRGQGALNEQFF. Here the CDR3 DNA reads TGTGCCAGCAGCAGAGGACAGGGGGCACTGAATGAGCAGTTCTTC. The rearrangement uses TRBV9 and TRBJ2-1; TRBD1 agrees at 11 bases. The CDR3 covers 15 residues. Germline loops: CDR1 SGDLS, CDR2 YYNGEE. Trimming at V came to 4 bases and at J to 7 bases, leaving 7 bases not matched to a gene. Supplemented by reference TRBV9 and TRBJ2-1, the full variable domain reads DSGVTQTPKHLITATGQRVTLRCSPRSGDLSVYWYQQSLDQGLQFLIQYYNGEERAKGNILERFSAQQFPDLHSELNLSSLELGDSALYFCASSRGQGALNEQFFGPGTRLTVL.

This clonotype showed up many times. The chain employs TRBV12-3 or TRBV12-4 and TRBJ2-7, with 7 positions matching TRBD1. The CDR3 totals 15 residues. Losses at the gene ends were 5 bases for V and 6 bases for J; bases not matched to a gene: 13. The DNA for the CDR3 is TGTGCCAGCAGTCCAGTGACAGGGAATTCAGGCGAGCAGTACTTC. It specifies CASSPVTGNSGEQYF.

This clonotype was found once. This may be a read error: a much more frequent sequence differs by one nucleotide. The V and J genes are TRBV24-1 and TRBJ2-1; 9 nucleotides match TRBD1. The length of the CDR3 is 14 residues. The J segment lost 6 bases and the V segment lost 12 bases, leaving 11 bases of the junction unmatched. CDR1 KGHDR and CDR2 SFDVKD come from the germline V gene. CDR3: CASRETGGSNEQFF. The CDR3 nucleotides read TGTGCCTCCCGCGAGACAGGGGGAAGCAATGAGCAGTTCTTC.

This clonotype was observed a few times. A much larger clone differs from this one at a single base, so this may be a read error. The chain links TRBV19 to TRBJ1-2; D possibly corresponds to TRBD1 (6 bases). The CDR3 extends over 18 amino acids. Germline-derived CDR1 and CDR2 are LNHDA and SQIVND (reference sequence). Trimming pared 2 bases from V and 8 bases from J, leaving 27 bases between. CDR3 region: CASSIKRGWGHPFFGYTF. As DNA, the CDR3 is TGTGCCAGTAGTATAAAAAGGGGTTGGGGACATCCTTTTTTCGGCTACACCTTC.

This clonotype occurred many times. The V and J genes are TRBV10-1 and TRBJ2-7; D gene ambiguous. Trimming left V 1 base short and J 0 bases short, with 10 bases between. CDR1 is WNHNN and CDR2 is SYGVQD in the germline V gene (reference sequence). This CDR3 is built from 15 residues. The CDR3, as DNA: TGCGCCAGCAGTGAGTTTCTGGGCAGCTCCTACGAGCAGTACTTC. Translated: CASSEFLGSSYEQYF.

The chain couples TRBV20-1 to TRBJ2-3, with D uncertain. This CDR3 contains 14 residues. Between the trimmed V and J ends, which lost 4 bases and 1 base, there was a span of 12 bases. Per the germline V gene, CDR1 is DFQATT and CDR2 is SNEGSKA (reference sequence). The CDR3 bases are TGCAGTGCTATAGTCCCAGATGGCACAGATACGCAGTATTTT. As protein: CSAIVPDGTDTQYF.

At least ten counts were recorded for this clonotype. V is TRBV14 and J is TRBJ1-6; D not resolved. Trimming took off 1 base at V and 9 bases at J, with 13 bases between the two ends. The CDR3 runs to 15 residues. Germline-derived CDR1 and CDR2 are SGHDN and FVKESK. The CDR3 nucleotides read TGTGCCAGCAGCCAAGCGGACGCCCGGAGTTCACCCCTCCACTTT. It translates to CASSQADARSSPLHF.

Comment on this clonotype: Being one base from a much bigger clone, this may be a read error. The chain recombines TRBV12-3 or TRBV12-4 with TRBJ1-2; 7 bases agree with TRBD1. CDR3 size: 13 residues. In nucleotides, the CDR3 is TGTGCCGGCAGTCCCCGGGACAGCTATGGCTACACCTTC. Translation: CAGSPRDSYGYTF.

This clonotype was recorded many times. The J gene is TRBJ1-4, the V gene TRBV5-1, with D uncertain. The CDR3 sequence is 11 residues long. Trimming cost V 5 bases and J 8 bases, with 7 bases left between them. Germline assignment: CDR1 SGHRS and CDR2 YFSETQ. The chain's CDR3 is CASRESEKLFF. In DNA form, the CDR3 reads TGCGCCAGCAGAGAAAGCGAAAAACTGTTTTTT. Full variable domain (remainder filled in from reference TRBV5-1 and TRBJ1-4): KAGVTQTPRYLIKTRGQQVTLSCSPISGHRSVSWYQQTPGQGLQFLFEYFSETQRNKGNFPGRFSGRQFSNSRSEMNVSTLELGDSALYLCASRESEKLFFGSGTQLSVL.

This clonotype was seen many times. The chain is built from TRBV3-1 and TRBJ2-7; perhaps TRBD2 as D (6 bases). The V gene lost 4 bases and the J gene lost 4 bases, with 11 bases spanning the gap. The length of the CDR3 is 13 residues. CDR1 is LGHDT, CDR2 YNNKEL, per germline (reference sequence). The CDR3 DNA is TGTGCCAGCAGCCGGGACTCCTTTTACGAGCAGTACTTC. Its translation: CASSRDSFYEQYF.

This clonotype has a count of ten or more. CDR3 sequence (DNA): TGTGCCAGCAGTTTCGGAGGGTTCGCCTACAATGAGCAGTTCTTC. Translation: CASSFGGFAYNEQFF. The chain joins TRBV5-8 to TRBJ2-1, with D possibly matching TRBD2 (6 bases). The CDR3 totals 15 residues. CDR1 is SGHTS, CDR2 YDEGEE, per germline. V lost 5 bases, J lost 2 bases, and 14 bases lay in between.

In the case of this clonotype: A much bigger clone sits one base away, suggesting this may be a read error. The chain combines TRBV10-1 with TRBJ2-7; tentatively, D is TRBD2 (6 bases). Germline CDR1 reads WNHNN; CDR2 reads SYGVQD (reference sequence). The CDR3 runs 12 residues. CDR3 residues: CAGGKGSNEHYF. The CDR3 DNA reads TGCGCCGGGGGGAAGGGTAGCAACGAGCATTACTTC.

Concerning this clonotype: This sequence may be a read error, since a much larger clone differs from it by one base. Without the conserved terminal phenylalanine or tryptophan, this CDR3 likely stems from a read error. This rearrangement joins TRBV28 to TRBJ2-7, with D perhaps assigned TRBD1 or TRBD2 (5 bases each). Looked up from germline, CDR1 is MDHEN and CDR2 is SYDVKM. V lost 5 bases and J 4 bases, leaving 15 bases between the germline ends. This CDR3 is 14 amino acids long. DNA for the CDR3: TGTGCCAGCAGTCCCATAAGAGGGGTGTACGAGCAGTACTTA. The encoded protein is CASSPIRGVYEQYL.

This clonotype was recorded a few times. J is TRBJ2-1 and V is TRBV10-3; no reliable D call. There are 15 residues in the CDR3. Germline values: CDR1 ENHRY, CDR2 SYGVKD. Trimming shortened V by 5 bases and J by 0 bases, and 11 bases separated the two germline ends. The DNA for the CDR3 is TGTGCCATCAGTACTTGGCGGAGCTCCTACAATGAGCAGTTCTTC. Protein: CAISTWRSSYNEQFF.

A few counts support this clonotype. The CDR3 DNA follows: TGTGCCAGTAGTATAGACAGGGGTGCTGAAGCTTTCTTT. It is translated as CASSIDRGAEAFF. The chain links TRBV19 to TRBJ1-1, with D possibly matching TRBD1 (6 bases). The CDR3 is made up of 13 amino acids. Trimming pared 0 bases from V and 6 bases from J, leaving 8 bases between. Germline CDR1 and CDR2: LNHDA and SQIVND (reference sequence).

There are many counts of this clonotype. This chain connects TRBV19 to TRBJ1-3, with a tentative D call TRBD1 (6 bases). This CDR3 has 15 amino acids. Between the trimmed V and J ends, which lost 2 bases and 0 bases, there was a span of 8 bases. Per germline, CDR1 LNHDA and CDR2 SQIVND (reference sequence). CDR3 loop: CASSIRQVSGNTIYF. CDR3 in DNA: TGTGCCAGTAGTATACGACAGGTCTCTGGAAACACCATATATTTT. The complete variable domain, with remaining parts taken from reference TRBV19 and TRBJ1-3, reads DGGITQSPKYLFRKEGQNVTLSCEQNLNHDAMYWYRQDPGQGLRLIYYSQIVNDFQKGDIAEGYSVSREKKESFPLTVTSAQKNPTAFYLCASSIRQVSGNTIYFGEGSWLTVV.

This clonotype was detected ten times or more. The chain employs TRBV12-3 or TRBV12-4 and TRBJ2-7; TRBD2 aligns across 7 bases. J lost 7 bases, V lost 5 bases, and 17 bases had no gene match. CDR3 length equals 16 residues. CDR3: CASSPGFGAGMGEQYF. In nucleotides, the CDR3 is TGTGCCAGCAGTCCGGGTTTCGGAGCGGGGATGGGGGAGCAGTACTTC.

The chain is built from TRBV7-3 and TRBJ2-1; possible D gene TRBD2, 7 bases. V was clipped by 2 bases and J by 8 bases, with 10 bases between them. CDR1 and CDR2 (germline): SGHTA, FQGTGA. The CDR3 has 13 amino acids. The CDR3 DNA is TGTGCCAGCAGCTTAGGGGGGGCCGATGAGCAGTTCTTC. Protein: CASSLGGADEQFF.

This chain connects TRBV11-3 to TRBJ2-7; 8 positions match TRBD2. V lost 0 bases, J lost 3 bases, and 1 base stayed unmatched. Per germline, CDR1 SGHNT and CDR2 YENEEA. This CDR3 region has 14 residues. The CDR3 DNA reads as TGTGCCAGCAGCTTAGAAGCGGGGGTCTACGAGCAGTACTTC. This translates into CASSLEAGVYEQYF.

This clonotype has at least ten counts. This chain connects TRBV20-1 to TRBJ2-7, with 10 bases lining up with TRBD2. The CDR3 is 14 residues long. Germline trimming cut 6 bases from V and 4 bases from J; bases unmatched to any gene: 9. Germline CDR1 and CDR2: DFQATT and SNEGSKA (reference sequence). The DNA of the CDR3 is TGCAGTGCCCCCTCTAGCGGGAGTGTGTACGAGCAGTACTTC. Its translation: CSAPSSGSVYEQYF.